This passage covers 5 T cell receptor beta chains from one sample sequenced in a study of cytomegalovirus exposure and HLA in healthy donors. Use of 60 Vbeta and 13 Jbeta primers characterized the PCR. Libraries were prepared by immunoSEQ multiplex PCR; TCRdb keeps only in-frame clonotypes and omits some of them. This sample has roughly 120,000 clones, with 65% to 90% found just once. Sequencing was done on a sample of PBMCs. The receptors were sampled from a woman between 18 and 30 years old in good health and CMV-seropositive.

Concerning this clone itself: The junction does not match germline at one end; this may be a read error. The chain links TRBV7-2 to TRBJ1-2, with D possibly TRBD1 on 6 matching bases. CDR1 is SGHTA, CDR2 FQGNSA, per germline. The CDR3 is 14 amino acids. The CDR3 coding sequence is TGTGCCAGCAGCCTAGCCGGGACATCCCATTTGAGGACCTTC. Its translation is CASSLAGTSHLRTF.

The chain joins TRBV11-2 to TRBJ2-5, with a tentative D call TRBD2 (6 bases). The CDR3 spans 16 residues. V was trimmed by 0 bases and J by 7 bases, leaving 18 bases between them. The germline V gene encodes CDR1 SGHAT and CDR2 FQNNGV. The CDR3: CASSLDLASARATQYF. The CDR3 bases are TGTGCCAGCAGCTTAGACCTCGCTAGCGCAAGAGCGACCCAGTACTTC.

The chain uses TRBV18 and TRBJ2-2; 9 positions match TRBD1. CDR1 KGHSH and CDR2 LQKENI come from the germline V gene. The CDR3 is 13 amino acids. Trimming removed 4 bases from V and 6 bases from J; junction bases left unmatched: 0. CDR3 region: CASSRDRAGELFF. CDR3 coding DNA: TGTGCCAGCTCACGGGACAGGGCCGGGGAGCTGTTTTTT.

The chain links TRBV30 to TRBJ1-3; weak D call: TRBD1 (5 bases). V was cut by 1 base and J by 2 bases, with 15 bases left in between. The CDR3 sequence is 16 residues long. From germline, CDR1 is GTSNPN and CDR2 SVGIG (reference sequence). This CDR3 reads CAWSAPGGGTGNTIYF. The CDR3 DNA reads TGTGCCTGGAGTGCTCCCGGGGGGGGGACTGGAAACACCATATATTTT. Full variable domain (rest looked up from reference TRBV30 and TRBJ1-3): SQTIHQWPATLVQPVGSPLSLECTVEGTSNPNLYWYRQAAGRGLQLLFYSVGIGQISSEVPQNLSASRPQDRQFILSSKKLLLSDSGFYLCAWSAPGGGTGNTIYFGEGSWLTVV.

This clone was seen only a few times. The CDR3 sequence: CATQGTIGQHSYEQYF. The CDR3 region has the DNA TGTGCCACCCAAGGAACTATAGGACAGCACTCCTACGAGCAGTACTTC. The chain couples TRBV10-3 to TRBJ2-7; D perhaps matches TRBD1 (6 bases). Per the germline V gene, CDR1 is ENHRY and CDR2 is SYGVKD. The CDR3 is made up of 16 amino acids. Trimming stripped 10 bases from V and 0 bases from J, with 22 bases between.